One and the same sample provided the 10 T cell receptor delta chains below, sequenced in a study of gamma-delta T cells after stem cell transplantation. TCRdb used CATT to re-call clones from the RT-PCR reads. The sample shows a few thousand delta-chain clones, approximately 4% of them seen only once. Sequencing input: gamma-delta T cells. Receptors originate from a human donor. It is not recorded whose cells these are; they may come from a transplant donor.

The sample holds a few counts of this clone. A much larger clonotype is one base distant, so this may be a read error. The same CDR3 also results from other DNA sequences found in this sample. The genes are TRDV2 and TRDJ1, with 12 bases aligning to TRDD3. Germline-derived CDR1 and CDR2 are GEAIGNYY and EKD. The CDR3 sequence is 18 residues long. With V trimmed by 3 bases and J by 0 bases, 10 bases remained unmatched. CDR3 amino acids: CACDPVLGDTGDTDKLIF. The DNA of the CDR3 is TGTGCCTGTGACCCCGTACTGGGGGATACCGGGGACACCGATAAACTCATCTTT.

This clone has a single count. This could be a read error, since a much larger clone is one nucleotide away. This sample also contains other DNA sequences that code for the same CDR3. The CDR3 DNA follows: TGTGCCTGTGACGCCGTACTGGGGGATACGCGGGGTTCGGGGACCGATAAGCTCATCTTT. This translates into CACDAVLGDTRGSGTDKLIF. This chain uses TRDV2 with TRDJ1; 13 positions agree with TRDD3. Germline V CDR1 and CDR2: GEAIGNYY, EKD. The length of the CDR3 is 20 residues.

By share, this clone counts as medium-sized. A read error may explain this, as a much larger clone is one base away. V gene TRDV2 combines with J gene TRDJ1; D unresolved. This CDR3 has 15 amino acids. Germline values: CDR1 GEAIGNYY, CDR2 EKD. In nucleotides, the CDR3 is TGTGCCTGTGACACCGTCTCCCTCCACACCGATAAACTCACCTTT. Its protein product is CACDTVSLHTDKLTF.

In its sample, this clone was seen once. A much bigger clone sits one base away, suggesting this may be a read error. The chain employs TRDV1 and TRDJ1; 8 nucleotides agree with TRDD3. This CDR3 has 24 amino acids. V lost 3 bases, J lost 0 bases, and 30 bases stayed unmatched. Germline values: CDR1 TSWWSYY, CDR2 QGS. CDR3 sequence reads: CALGDALTPTNLVWGILNTDKLIF. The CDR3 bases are TGTGCTCTTGGGGACGCCTTGACGCCTACAAATCTCGTGTGGGGGATCCTTAACACCGATAAACTCATCTTT.

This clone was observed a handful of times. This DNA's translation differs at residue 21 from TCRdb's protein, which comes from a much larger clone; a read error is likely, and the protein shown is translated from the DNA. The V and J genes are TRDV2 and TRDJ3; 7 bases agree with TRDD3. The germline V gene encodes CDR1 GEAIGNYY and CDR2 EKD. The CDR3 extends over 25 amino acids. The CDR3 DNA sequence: TGTGCCTGTGACACCGTGAGTGGATGGGGGACCCCGCTTCGTCTATCGTCCTGGGACACCGGACAGATGTTTTTC. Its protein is CACDTVSGWGTPLRLSSWDTGQMFF.

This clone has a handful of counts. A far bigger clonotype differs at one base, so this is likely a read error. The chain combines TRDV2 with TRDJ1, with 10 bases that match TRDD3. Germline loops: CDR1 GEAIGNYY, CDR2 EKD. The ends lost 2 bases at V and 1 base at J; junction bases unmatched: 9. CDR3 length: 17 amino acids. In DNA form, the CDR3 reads TGTGCCTGTGACAAACTGGGGGATTCGGGTCTCACCGATAAACTCATCTTT. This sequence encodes CACDKLGDSGLTDKLIF.

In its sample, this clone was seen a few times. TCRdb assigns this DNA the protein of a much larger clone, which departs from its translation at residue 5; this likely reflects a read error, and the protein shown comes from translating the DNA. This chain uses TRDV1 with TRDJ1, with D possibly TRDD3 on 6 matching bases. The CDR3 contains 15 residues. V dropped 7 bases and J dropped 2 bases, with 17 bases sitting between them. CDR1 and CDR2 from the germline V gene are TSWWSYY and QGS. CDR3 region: CALEFCLGITDKLIF. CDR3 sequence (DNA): TGTGCTCTTGAGTTTTGCCTGGGGATTACCGATAAACTCATCTTT.

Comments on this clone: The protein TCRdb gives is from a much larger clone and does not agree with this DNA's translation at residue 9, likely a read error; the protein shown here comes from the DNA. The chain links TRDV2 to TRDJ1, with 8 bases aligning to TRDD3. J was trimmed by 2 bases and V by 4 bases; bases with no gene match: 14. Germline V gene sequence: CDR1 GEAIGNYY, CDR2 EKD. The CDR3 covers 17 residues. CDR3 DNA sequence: TGTGCCTGTGATCCGGTACTGGGGGGTATTGTAACCGATAAACTCATCTTT. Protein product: CACDPVLGGIVTDKLIF.

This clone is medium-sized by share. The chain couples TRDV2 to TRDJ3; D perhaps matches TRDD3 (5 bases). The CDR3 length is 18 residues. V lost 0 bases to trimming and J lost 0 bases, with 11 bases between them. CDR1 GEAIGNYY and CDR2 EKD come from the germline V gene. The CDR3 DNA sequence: TGTGCCTGTGACACCGCGGGGGGCAGCTCCTGGGACACCCGACAGATGTTTTTC. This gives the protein CACDTAGGSSWDTRQMFF.

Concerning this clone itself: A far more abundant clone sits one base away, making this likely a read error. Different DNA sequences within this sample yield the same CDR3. CDR3 sequence reads: CACDDLLGDATDKLIF. The DNA for the CDR3 is TGTGCCTGTGACGACCTACTGGGGGATGCCACCGATAAGCTCATCTTT. This chain connects TRDV2 to TRDJ1; 10 bases are shared with TRDD3. Germline CDR1 GEAIGNYY, CDR2 EKD. The CDR3 extends over 16 amino acids.